What follows are 20 T cell receptor beta chains derived from one specimen sequenced in a study of OX40 agonist ivuxolimab in advanced cancers. Sequencing used immunoSEQ multiplex PCR; TCRdb keeps in-frame clones, though not all of them. Among fewer than 80,000 clones listed, around 85% were seen once. The sequenced sample was CD4+ or CD8+ T cells sorted from blood, obtained in a trial of the OX40 agonist ivuxolimab. All receptors come from an adult with an advanced solid tumor such as melanoma, head and neck, liver or kidney cancer.

J is TRBJ2-5 and V is TRBV7-6; tentative D call: TRBD2 (6 bases). With 1 base removed from V and 5 bases from J, the gap between germline ends came to 11 bases. CDR1 and CDR2 from the germline V gene are SGHVS and FNYEAQ. This CDR3 spans 14 amino acids. CDR3: CASSLGRGTETQYF. CDR3 in DNA: TGTGCCAGCAGCTTAGGCCGGGGGACGGAGACCCAGTACTTC.

This clone was seen a few times. The chain combines TRBV30 with TRBJ1-2; TRBD1 aligns across 12 bases. Germline V gene lookup returns CDR1 GTSNPN and CDR2 SVGIG (reference sequence). This CDR3 comprises 15 residues. V gave up 3 bases and J gave up 7 bases; unmatched junction bases: 9. CDR3 DNA: TGTGCCTGGAGCCGCCAAGGGACAGGGGGCCGTGGCTACACCTTC. Translation gives CAWSRQGTGGRGYTF.

V usage is TRBV18 and J usage is TRBJ1-5; D remains ambiguous. Germline V lookup: CDR1 KGHSH, CDR2 LQKENI. The CDR3 is 13 residues long. V lost 4 bases to trimming and J lost 5 bases, with 9 bases between them. The CDR3 coding sequence is TGTGCCAGCTCACTGGAACGCGATCAGCCCCAGCATTTT. Translating gives CASSLERDQPQHF.

The V call is TRBV28, the J call TRBJ2-3, with no clear D. Per germline, CDR1 MDHEN and CDR2 SYDVKM. The CDR3 is 12 amino acids. Trimming removed 5 bases at V and 4 bases at J, with 7 bases between. The CDR3 here is CASSAGADTQYF. The DNA for the CDR3 is TGTGCCAGCAGTGCCGGCGCAGATACGCAGTATTTT.

The chain employs TRBV7-2 and TRBJ2-7, with a weak D call TRBD1 (5 bases). V lost 7 bases to trimming and J lost 0 bases, with 13 bases between them. The CDR3 loop spans 14 amino acids. In germline, CDR1 is SGHTA, CDR2 FQGNSA. CDR3: CASTSQGGSYEQYF. Here the CDR3 DNA reads TGTGCCAGCACCTCTCAGGGTGGCTCCTACGAGCAGTACTTC.

V is TRBV7-8 and J is TRBJ1-4; 7 nucleotides line up with TRBD1. From germline, CDR1 is SGHVS and CDR2 FQNEAQ. The V and J ends lost 4 bases and 5 bases, in that order; junction bases with no gene match: 7. CDR3 length: 15 residues. CDR3 bases: TGTGCCAGCAGCTCGCGACAGGGTTTGAATGAAAAACTGTTTTTT. It encodes CASSSRQGLNEKLFF.

The chain carries TRBV6-1 and TRBJ2-7; 9 bases map to TRBD1. Germline assignment: CDR1 MNHNS and CDR2 SASEGT. V dropped 6 bases and J dropped 1; count of bases not matched to a gene: 4. The CDR3 runs 14 residues. The CDR3 loop is CASRAGTGSYEQYF. CDR3 nucleotide sequence: TGTGCCAGCAGGGCCGGGACAGGGTCCTACGAGCAGTACTTC.

The chain uses TRBV5-4 and TRBJ2-3, with D uncertain. The CDR3 length is 13 residues. The ends were cut back, 4 bases at V and 2 bases at J, with 8 bases in the middle. Germline CDR1 reads SGHNT; CDR2 reads YYREEE (reference sequence). The CDR3 region is CASSLENTDTQYF. CDR3 nucleotides: TGTGCCAGCAGCCTTGAGAACACAGATACGCAGTATTTT.

The V gene is TRBV6-1, the J gene TRBJ2-7, with TRBD1 identical over 8 bases. The germline V gene encodes CDR1 MNHNS and CDR2 SASEGT. The V segment lost 3 bases and the J segment 3 bases; nucleotides outside the gene matches: 13. The CDR3 contains 17 residues. This CDR3 is CASSELRQGARYYEQYF. CDR3 DNA: TGTGCCAGCAGTGAGTTAAGGCAGGGGGCGCGATACTACGAGCAGTACTTC.

V is TRBV5-6 and J is TRBJ1-5, with D possibly TRBD1 on 6 matching bases. Germline lookup yields CDR1 SGHDT and CDR2 YYEEEE. V was pared by 2 bases and J by 6 bases, with 9 bases between. The CDR3 consists of 13 residues. The CDR3 sequence: CASSLQGGQPQHF. For the CDR3, the DNA is TGTGCCAGCAGCTTACAGGGTGGTCAGCCCCAGCATTTT.

The gene calls are TRBV7-8 and TRBJ2-3, with D possibly matching TRBD1 (7 bases). With 4 bases removed from V and 0 bases from J, the gap between germline ends came to 14 bases. The CDR3 spans 16 residues. Germline V gene data show CDR1 as SGHVS and CDR2 as FQNEAQ. CDR3 in amino acids: CASSSGGSLSTDTQYF. CDR3 DNA sequence: TGTGCCAGCAGCTCAGGGGGGTCGCTGAGCACAGATACGCAGTATTTT.

The chain uses TRBV6-6 and TRBJ2-5, with 9 bases fitting TRBD2. The CDR3 extends over 16 amino acids. The germline V gene encodes CDR1 MNHNY and CDR2 SVGAGI (reference sequence). Trimming removed 4 bases from V and 4 bases from J; junction bases left unmatched: 10. This CDR3 reads CASSWRGRVLGETQYF. The DNA for the CDR3 is TGTGCCAGCAGTTGGCGCGGGAGGGTTCTGGGAGAGACCCAGTACTTC.

The chain uses TRBV11-2 and TRBJ1-4; 8 bases map to TRBD1. This CDR3 region has 17 residues. The trim removed 5 bases at V and 0 bases at J, leaving 8 bases unmatched. Germline V gene sequence: CDR1 SGHAT, CDR2 FQNNGV. This chain's CDR3 is CASSRTGTTATNEKLFF. The CDR3 DNA sequence: TGTGCCAGCAGCAGGACAGGGACTACAGCAACTAATGAAAAACTGTTTTTT.

This clone occurred a few times. The chain recombines TRBV9 with TRBJ1-2, with D possibly matching TRBD1 (6 bases). In germline, CDR1 is SGDLS, CDR2 YYNGEE. V shed 2 bases and J shed 4 bases, with 9 bases lying between them. CDR3 length: 13 amino acids. This CDR3 reads CASSVDRSYGYTF. The CDR3 coding sequence is TGTGCCAGCAGCGTCGACAGGAGCTATGGCTACACCTTC.

The chain employs TRBV15 and TRBJ1-1, with D possibly being TRBD1 (6 bases). CDR3 size: 16 residues. V lost 0 bases and J 0 bases, leaving 11 bases between the germline ends. Germline lookup yields CDR1 LNHNV and CDR2 YYDKDF (reference sequence). CDR3 residues: CATSREAQGLNTEAFF. CDR3 nucleotides: TGTGCCACCAGCAGAGAAGCACAGGGTTTGAACACTGAAGCTTTCTTT.

The chain joins TRBV5-5 to TRBJ2-2, with 7 nucleotides matching TRBD2. This CDR3 has 14 amino acids. Germline V gene sequence: CDR1 SGHKS, CDR2 YYEKEE (reference sequence). Germline trimming cut 6 bases from V and 6 bases from J; bases unmatched to any gene: 8. The CDR3 loop is CASTPVGGPGELFF. The DNA of the CDR3 is TGTGCCAGCACCCCCGTGGGAGGGCCCGGGGAGCTGTTTTTT.

This clone was seen just once. V gene TRBV30 combines with J gene TRBJ1-1, with a weak D call TRBD1 (5 bases). CDR3 length: 13 residues. The V end was cut by 2 bases, the J end by 5 bases, with 12 bases between. CDR1 and CDR2 (germline): GTSNPN, SVGIG (reference sequence). This CDR3 is CAWSPGAKTEAFF. CDR3 DNA sequence: TGTGCCTGGAGTCCCGGGGCGAAGACTGAAGCTTTCTTT.

The chain couples TRBV7-3 to TRBJ1-6, with D possibly TRBD1 on 5 matching bases. This CDR3 contains 16 residues. V gave up 5 bases and J gave up 4 bases, with 15 bases separating them. Germline V gives CDR1 SGHTA, CDR2 FQGTGA. The CDR3 bases are TGTGCCAGCAGCGCAGACAGTGCGGCGTATAATTCACCCCTCCACTTT. As protein: CASSADSAAYNSPLHF.

This CDR3 is CAWSVGEAFF. The CDR3 region has the DNA TGTGCCTGGAGTGTGGGGGAAGCTTTCTTT. The chain carries TRBV30 and TRBJ1-1, with D unclear. This CDR3 region has 10 residues. The germline gives CDR1 GTSNPN, CDR2 SVGIG (reference sequence). Trimming cost V 0 bases and J 8 bases, with 4 bases left between them.

This clone came up once. The rearrangement joins TRBV7-8 to TRBJ2-7; 12 bases agree with TRBD2. Germline CDR1 is SGHVS and CDR2 is FQNEAQ. The CDR3 has 17 amino acids. J gave up 6 bases and V 2 bases, and 11 bases lay outside the gene matches. In DNA, the CDR3 is TGTGCCAGCAGCTTACCTAGCGGGAGGGGATCCCTCCCCGAGCAGTACTTC. As protein: CASSLPSGRGSLPEQYF.